This T cell receptor (beta chain) was sequenced for a study of T cell responses to AZD1222 COVID-19 vaccine. Notes on the study in general: Clonal diversity may have been underestimated, and the donors were mostly white British, with more females than males.

The ends were cut back, 5 bases at V and 5 bases at J, with 11 bases in the middle. The CDR3 length is 14 residues. Germline V gene sequence: CDR1 SGHKS, CDR2 YYEKEE (reference sequence). The assay was immunoSEQ multiplex PCR, and TCRdb's table has in-frame clones only and misses some. The table has 250,000 or so clones, 93% seen once. Only a few counts were recorded for this clone. Antigen: not known. The sequence was collected from an adult in good health. V and J are TRBV5-5 and TRBJ1-6; perhaps TRBD1 as D (5 bases). Source: peripheral blood, taken on day 0 of AZD1222 vaccination. The CDR3 spells CASRKWGDNSPLHF. CDR3 sequence (DNA): TGTGCCAGCAGGAAGTGGGGGGATAATTCACCCCTCCACTTT.